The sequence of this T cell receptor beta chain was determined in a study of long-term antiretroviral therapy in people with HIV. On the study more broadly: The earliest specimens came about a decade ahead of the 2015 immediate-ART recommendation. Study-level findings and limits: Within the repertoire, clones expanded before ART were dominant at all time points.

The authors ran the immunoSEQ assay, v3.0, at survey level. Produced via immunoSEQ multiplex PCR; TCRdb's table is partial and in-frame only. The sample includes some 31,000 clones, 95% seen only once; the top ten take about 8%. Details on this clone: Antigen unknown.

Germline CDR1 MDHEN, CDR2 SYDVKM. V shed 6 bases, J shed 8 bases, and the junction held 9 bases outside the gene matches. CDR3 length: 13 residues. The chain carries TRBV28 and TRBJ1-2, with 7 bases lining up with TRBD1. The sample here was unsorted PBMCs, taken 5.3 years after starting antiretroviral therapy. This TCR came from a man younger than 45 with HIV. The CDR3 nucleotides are TGTGCCAGCAGCCGTGACAGGGTGAGGGGCTACACCTTC. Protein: CASSRDRVRGYTF.